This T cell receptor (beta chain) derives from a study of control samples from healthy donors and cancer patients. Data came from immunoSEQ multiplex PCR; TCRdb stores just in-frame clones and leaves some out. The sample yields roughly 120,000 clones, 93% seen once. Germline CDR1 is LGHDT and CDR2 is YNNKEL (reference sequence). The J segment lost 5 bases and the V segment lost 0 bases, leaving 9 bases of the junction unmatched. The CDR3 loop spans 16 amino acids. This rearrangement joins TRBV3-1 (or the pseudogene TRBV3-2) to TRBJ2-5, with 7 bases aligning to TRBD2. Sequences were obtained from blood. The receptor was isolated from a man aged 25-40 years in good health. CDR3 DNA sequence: TGTGCCAGCAGCCAAGAATTGGGGGGGTTGATCGAGACCCAGTACTTC. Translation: CASSQELGGLIETQYF.